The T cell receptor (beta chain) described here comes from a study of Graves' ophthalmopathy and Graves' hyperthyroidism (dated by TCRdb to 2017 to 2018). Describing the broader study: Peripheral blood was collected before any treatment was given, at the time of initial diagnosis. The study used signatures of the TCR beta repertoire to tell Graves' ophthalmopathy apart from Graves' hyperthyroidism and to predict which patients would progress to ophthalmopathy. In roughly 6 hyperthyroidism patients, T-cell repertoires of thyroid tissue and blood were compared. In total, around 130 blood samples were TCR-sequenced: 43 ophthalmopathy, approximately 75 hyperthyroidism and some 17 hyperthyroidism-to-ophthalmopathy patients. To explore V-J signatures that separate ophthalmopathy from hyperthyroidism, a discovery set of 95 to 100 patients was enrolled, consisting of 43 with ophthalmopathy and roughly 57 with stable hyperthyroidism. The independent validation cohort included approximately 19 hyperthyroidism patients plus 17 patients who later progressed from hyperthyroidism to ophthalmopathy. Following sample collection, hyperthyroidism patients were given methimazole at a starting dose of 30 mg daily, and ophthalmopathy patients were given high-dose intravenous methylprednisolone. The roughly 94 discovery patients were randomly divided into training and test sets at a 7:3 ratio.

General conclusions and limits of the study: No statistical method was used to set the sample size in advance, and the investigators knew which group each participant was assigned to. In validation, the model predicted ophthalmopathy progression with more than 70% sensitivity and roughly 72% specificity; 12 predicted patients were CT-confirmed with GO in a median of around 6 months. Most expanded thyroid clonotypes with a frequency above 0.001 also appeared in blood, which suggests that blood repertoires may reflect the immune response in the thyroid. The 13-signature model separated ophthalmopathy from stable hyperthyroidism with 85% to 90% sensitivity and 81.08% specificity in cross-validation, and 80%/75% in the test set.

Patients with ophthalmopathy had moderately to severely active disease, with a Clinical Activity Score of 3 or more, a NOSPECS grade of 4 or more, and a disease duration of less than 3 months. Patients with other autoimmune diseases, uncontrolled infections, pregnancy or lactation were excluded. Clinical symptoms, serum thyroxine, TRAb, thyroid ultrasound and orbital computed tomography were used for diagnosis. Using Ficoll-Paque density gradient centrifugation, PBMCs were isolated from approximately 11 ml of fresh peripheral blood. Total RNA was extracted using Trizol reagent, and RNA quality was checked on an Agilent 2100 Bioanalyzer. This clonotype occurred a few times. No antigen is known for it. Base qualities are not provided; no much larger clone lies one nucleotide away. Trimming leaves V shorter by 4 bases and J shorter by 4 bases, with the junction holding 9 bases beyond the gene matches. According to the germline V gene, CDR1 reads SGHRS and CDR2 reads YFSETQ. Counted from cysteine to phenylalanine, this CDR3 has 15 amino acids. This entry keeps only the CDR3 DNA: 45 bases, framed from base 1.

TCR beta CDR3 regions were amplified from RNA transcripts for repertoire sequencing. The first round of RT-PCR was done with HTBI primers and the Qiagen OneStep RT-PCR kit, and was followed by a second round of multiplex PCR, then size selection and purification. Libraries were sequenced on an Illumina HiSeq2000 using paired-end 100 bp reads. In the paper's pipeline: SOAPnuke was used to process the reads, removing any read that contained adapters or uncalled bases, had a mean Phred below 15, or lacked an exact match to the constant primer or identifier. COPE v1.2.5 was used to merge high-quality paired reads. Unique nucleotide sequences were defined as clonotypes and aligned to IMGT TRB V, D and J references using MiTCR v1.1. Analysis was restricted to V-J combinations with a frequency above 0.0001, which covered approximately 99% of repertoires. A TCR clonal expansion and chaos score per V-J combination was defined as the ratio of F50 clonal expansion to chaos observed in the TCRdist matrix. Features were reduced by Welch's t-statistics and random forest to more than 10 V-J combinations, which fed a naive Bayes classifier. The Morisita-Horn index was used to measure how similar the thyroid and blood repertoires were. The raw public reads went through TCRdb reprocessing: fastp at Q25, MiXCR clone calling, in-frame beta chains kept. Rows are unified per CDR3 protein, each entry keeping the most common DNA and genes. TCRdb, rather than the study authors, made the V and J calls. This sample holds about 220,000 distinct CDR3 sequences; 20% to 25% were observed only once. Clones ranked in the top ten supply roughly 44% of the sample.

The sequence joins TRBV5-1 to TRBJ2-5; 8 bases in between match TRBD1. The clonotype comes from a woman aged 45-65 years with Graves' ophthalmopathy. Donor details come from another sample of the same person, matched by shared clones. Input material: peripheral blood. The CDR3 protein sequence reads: CASSTGQGRVETQYF. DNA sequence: TGCGCCAGCAGCACCGGACAGGGTAGGGTAGAGACCCAGTACTTC.